Following are 5 T cell receptor beta chains from one sample sequenced in a study of T cell repertoires in cytomegalovirus infection. TCRdb re-analysed the reads in MiXCR, keeping a single row per CDR3 protein. The sample has about 530,000 distinct CDR3 sequences; about 25% are singletons. The sequencing sample was made of PBMCs. Receptors were obtained from a human donor in good health (CMV status not recorded). Some clones in this sample may be carry-over from other donors' samples.

The chain links TRBV4-1 to TRBJ2-2, with 7 bases that match TRBD1. Per germline, CDR1 MGHRA and CDR2 YSYEKL. The CDR3 is made up of 16 amino acids. The V and J ends lost 1 base and 6 bases, in that order; junction bases with no gene match: 8. Here the CDR3 reads CASSQATGFGPGELFF. CDR3 nucleotides: TGCGCCAGCAGCCAAGCGACAGGGTTTGGTCCCGGGGAGCTGTTTTTT.

This clonotype was counted only a few times. The chain recombines TRBV7-8 with TRBJ2-2, with D possibly TRBD1 on 6 matching bases. The CDR3 totals 16 residues. Trimming stripped 2 bases from V and 6 bases from J, with 16 bases between. The germline V gene encodes CDR1 SGHVS and CDR2 FQNEAQ. The CDR3 is CASSLPLVTGSGELFF. Written as DNA, the CDR3 is TGTGCCAGCAGCTTACCGCTGGTGACAGGTTCCGGGGAGCTGTTTTTT.

This clonotype was counted between two and nine times. The V call is TRBV10-3, the J call TRBJ2-2; D is unclear. In germline, CDR1 is ENHRY, CDR2 SYGVKD. V was trimmed by 8 bases and J by 8 bases, leaving 6 bases between them. There are 10 residues in the CDR3. CDR3 coding DNA: TGTGCCATCGGCGTTGGGGAGCTGTTTTTT. It yields the protein CAIGVGELFF.

The chain uses TRBV6-2 or TRBV6-3 and TRBJ2-4; the D gene could be TRBD1 or TRBD2 (5 bases each). The CDR3 contains 13 residues. With 5 bases removed from V and 13 bases from J, the gap between germline ends came to 18 bases. CDR1 MNHEY and CDR2 SVGEGT come from the germline V gene. In DNA, the CDR3 is TGTGCCAGCAGTGACCGGACATTAAGGAGGCAGTACTTC. Protein: CASSDRTLRRQYF.

As regards this clonotype: The germline gene is not matched at one end of the junction; a read error may be the cause. The J gene is TRBJ2-1, the V gene TRBV10-3; D is unresolved. This CDR3 is built from 11 residues. The germline CDR1 and CDR2 sequences are ENHRY and SYGVKD. In DNA form, the CDR3 reads TGTGCCATCAGTTCCTTCAATGAGCAGTTCTTC. It encodes CAISSFNEQFF.